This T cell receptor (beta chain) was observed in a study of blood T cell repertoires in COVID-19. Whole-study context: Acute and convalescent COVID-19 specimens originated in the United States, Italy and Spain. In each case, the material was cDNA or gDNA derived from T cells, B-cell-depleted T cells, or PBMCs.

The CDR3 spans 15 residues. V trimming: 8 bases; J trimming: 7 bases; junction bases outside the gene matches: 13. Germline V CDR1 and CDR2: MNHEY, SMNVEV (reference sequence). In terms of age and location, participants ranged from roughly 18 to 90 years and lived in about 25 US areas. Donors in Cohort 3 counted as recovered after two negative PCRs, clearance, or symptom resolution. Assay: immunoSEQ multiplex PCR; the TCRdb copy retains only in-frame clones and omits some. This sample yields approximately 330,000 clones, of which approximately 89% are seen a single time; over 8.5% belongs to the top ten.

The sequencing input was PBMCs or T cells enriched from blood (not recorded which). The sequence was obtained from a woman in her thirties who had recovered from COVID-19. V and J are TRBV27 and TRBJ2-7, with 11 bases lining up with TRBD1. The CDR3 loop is CASRAGTGGLREQYF. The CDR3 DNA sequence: TGTGCCAGCCGCGCCGGGACAGGGGGTTTGAGGGAGCAGTACTTC.